This entry lists 2 T cell receptor beta chains sequenced from one sample in a study of blood T cell repertoires in COVID-19. Produced via immunoSEQ multiplex PCR; TCRdb's table is partial and in-frame only. The table includes under 85,000 clones, under 80% detected once. Sample: peripheral blood. The receptors shown here come from a human donor in a cohort sampled during active COVID-19.

This chain connects TRBV6-5 to TRBJ2-7; TRBD1 agrees at 8 bases. Per the germline V gene, CDR1 is MNHEY and CDR2 is SVGAGI. The CDR3 is 16 residues long. V lost 0 bases, J lost 1 base, and 5 bases stayed unmatched. The chain's CDR3 is CASSYSYQGASYEQYF. DNA of the CDR3: TGTGCCAGCAGTTACTCGTACCAGGGGGCGTCCTACGAGCAGTACTTC.

This rearrangement joins TRBV5-1 to TRBJ1-1; TRBD1 is a possible D gene (5 bases). There are 13 residues in the CDR3. V dropped 5 bases and J dropped 1 base, with 9 bases sitting between them. CDR1 and CDR2 from the germline V gene are SGHRS and YFSETQ. This chain's CDR3 is CASRETANTEAFF. The CDR3, as DNA: TGCGCCAGCAGGGAGACAGCGAACACTGAAGCTTTCTTT.